This entry is about one T cell receptor (beta chain). This sample was included in a study of blood T cell repertoires in COVID-19. Study background: From T cells, B-cell-depleted T cells, or PBMCs came the material, which was cDNA or gDNA.

Per the original methods: Cell counts per sample came from amplifying reference gene primers. Method: immunoSEQ multiplex PCR; TCRdb's copy keeps in-frame clones and lacks some. V and J calls and clone size are those listed in that table; D and trimming were worked out from the DNA. The repertoire holds over 600,000 clones, with 80% to 90% as singletons. Germline V gene sequence: CDR1 WSHSY, CDR2 SAAADI. The CDR3 runs 15 residues. Trimming stripped 6 bases from V and 4 bases from J, with 18 bases between. The receptor's source is a woman aged 18-35 years with acute or convalescent COVID-19. The chain combines TRBV10-2 with TRBJ2-5; possible D gene TRBD1, 5 bases. Sequencing was carried out using peripheral blood. CDR3 residues: CASRKTAPTAETQYF. The CDR3 nucleotides are TGCGCCAGCAGAAAGACAGCCCCTACTGCAGAGACCCAGTACTTC.